The clone carrying this T cell receptor (beta chain) was seen only a few times. Antigen unknown. This entry is derived from a study of T-cell reconstitution after alpha-beta-depleted transplantation in children. The authors prepared the TCRbeta library with unique molecular identifiers. Each CDR3 protein is one row after TCRdb ran MiXCR on the PCR reads. The sample carries under 850,000 distinct CDR3 sequences, around 13% recorded once. General study points: T-cell counts and diversity at one year following transplant were attributed mainly to newly produced T cells. Alpha-beta T cells about two months after transplant reportedly derived from several hundred expanded graft clones.

The germline V and J ends were trimmed by 6 bases and 4 bases, with 12 bases remaining between them. There are 13 residues in the CDR3. This receptor was taken from a girl aged 2-10 years with congenital amegakaryocytic thrombocytopenia, due to receive a stem cell transplant. The sequences come from PBMCs, collected before TCRalphabeta/CD19-depleted stem cell transplant. V is TRBV12-3 or TRBV12-4 and J is TRBJ2-5, with D possibly being TRBD1 (6 bases). The CDR3 protein is CASRADSVETQYF. CDR3 nucleotide sequence: TGTGCCAGCAGGGCGGACAGTGTAGAGACCCAGTACTTC.